Listed below are T cell receptor beta chains from one sample, sequenced in a study of OX40 agonist ivuxolimab in advanced cancers. Measured with immunoSEQ multiplex PCR; TCRdb has only the in-frame clones, and not every one. The sample consists of around 99,000 clones, 85% to 90% of them appearing once. Sequenced material: CD4+ or CD8+ T cells sorted from blood, taken in a trial of the OX40 agonist ivuxolimab. The source of these receptors is an adult with an advanced solid tumor such as melanoma, head and neck, liver or kidney cancer. Each CDR3 is given with its conserved first and last residue. The order of the fields is clone size, V gene, D gene, J gene, CDR3 protein, CDR3 DNA. D genes are given only for firm matches. Part of the rows lack a size; the others show once, few, many or a class for expanded clones.

.	TRBV28	.	TRBJ2-1	CASSFFRRTQYNEQFF	TGTGCCAGCAGTTTTTTTCGGCGGACCCAGTACAATGAGCAGTTCTTC
once	TRBV6-5	.	TRBJ2-7	CASSPNTGQTYEQYF	TGTGCCAGCAGCCCGAACACAGGGCAGACCTACGAGCAGTACTTC
.	TRBV23-1	TRBD2	TRBJ2-5	CASSQPVRDIRSGRGETQYF	TGCGCCAGCAGTCAACCCGTCCGGGACATCAGAAGCGGGAGGGGGGAGACCCAGTACTTC
.	TRBV14	.	TRBJ1-1	CASSHEGWDTEAFF	TGTGCCAGCAGCCATGAGGGGTGGGACACTGAAGCTTTCTTT
.	TRBV4-1	TRBD1	TRBJ1-4	CASSAHRGQGFEKLFF	TGCGCCAGCAGCGCCCACCGGGGACAGGGGTTTGAAAAACTGTTTTTT
.	TRBV14	.	TRBJ1-2	CASSQDPRGGYTF	TGTGCCAGCAGCCAAGATCCGAGGGGGGGCTACACCTTC
.	TRBV5-1	TRBD1	TRBJ1-4	CASSPTGGPTNEKLFF	TGCGCCAGCAGCCCCACAGGGGGCCCAACTAATGAAAAACTGTTTTTT
.	TRBV10-3	.	TRBJ1-3	CAIRASYSGNTIYF	TGTGCCATCAGGGCAAGCTACTCTGGAAACACCATATATTTT
.	TRBV11-2	.	TRBJ2-2	CASSLHGRGTGELFF	TGTGCCAGCAGCTTACACGGGAGAGGTACCGGGGAGCTGTTTTTT
few	TRBV19	.	TRBJ2-7	CASSPSWIFDEQYF	TGTGCCAGTAGCCCCAGCTGGATATTCGACGAGCAGTACTTC
.	TRBV7-9	.	TRBJ1-5	CASSLTGGAYSNQPQHF	TGTGCCAGCAGCTTAACGGGGGGTGCGTATAGCAATCAGCCCCAGCATTTT
.	TRBV11-2	.	TRBJ2-1	CASSPLRGSYNEQFF	TGTGCCAGCAGCCCCCTTCGGGGTAGCTACAATGAGCAGTTCTTC
.	TRBV18	.	TRBJ2-3	CASSPIWILGGGELRDTQYF	TGTGCCAGCTCACCAATTTGGATATTGGGAGGGGGCGAACTTAGAGATACGCAGTATTTT
.	TRBV19	.	TRBJ1-4	CASSIIRLTTNEKLFF	TGTGCCAGTAGTATCATCAGACTGACAACTAATGAAAAACTGTTTTTT
.	TRBV7-9	TRBD2	TRBJ2-7	CASSLGQTSGTYEQYF	TGTGCCAGCAGCTTAGGACAGACTAGCGGAACCTACGAGCAGTACTTC
.	TRBV5-4	TRBD1	TRBJ2-7	CASSRGQGASYEQYF	TGTGCCAGCAGTCGAGGACAGGGGGCCTCCTACGAGCAGTACTTC
.	TRBV6-5	TRBD1	TRBJ1-1	CASSYSPLDRVAFF	TGTGCCAGCAGTTACTCTCCCCTCGACAGGGTTGCTTTCTTT
.	TRBV25-1	.	TRBJ2-7	CASSVAGSSYEQYF	TGTGCCAGCAGTGTAGCCGGGAGCTCCTACGAGCAGTACTTC
.	TRBV27	.	TRBJ1-5	CASKSSRGSNQPQHF	TGTGCCAGCAAGAGTTCCCGCGGTAGCAATCAGCCCCAGCATTTT
once	TRBV6-1	.	TRBJ2-7	CASSDKSRGRYEQYF	TGTGCCAGCAGTGACAAGAGCAGGGGCAGGTACGAGCAGTACTTC
.	TRBV28	.	TRBJ2-7	CASAEIGFAEQYF	TGTGCCAGCGCTGAAATAGGGTTTGCCGAGCAGTACTTC
.	TRBV5-1	.	TRBJ2-2	CASSLKQAPGELFF	TGCGCCAGCAGCTTGAAGCAGGCCCCCGGGGAGCTGTTTTTT
.	TRBV25-1	.	TRBJ2-7	CASSGTYNYEQYF	TGTGCCAGCAGCGGGACCTATAACTACGAGCAGTACTTC
.	TRBV10-3	.	TRBJ1-5	CAIRRGEGQPQHF	TGTGCCATCAGGAGGGGGGAAGGTCAGCCCCAGCATTTT
.	TRBV2	.	TRBJ1-6	CASSLEGPYNSPLHF	TGTGCCAGCAGCCTCGAGGGTCCCTATAATTCACCCCTCCACTTT
.	TRBV4-2	.	TRBJ1-2	CASSQDSGSGRDGYTF	TGTGCCAGCAGCCAAGATTCGGGGAGCGGCAGGGACGGCTACACCTTC
.	TRBV5-1	.	TRBJ1-3	CASSTWTGNTIYF	TGCGCCAGCAGCACTTGGACGGGAAACACCATATATTTT
once	TRBV6-1	.	TRBJ1-4	CASSESGRRNEKLFF	TGTGCCAGCAGTGAATCGGGCAGGAGGAATGAAAAACTGTTTTTT
.	TRBV7-3	.	TRBJ2-5	CASSLERQETQYF	TGTGCCAGCAGCTTAGAACGTCAGGAGACCCAGTACTTC
.	TRBV19	.	TRBJ2-5	CASKVDGVGEETQYF	TGTGCCAGTAAAGTGGATGGAGTCGGGGAAGAGACCCAGTACTTC
.	TRBV7-2	.	TRBJ1-2	CASSLFHRETYGYTF	TGTGCCAGCAGCCTCTTCCACAGGGAAACATATGGCTACACCTTC
.	TRBV2	.	TRBJ2-1	CASSDWGNEQFF	TGTGCCAGCAGTGATTGGGGGAATGAGCAGTTCTTC
.	TRBV11-2	.	TRBJ2-3	CASSLDRAPTDTQYF	TGTGCCAGCAGCTTAGATAGGGCCCCCACAGATACGCAGTATTTT
.	TRBV7-3	TRBD1	TRBJ2-1	CASSLTGSYNEQFF	TGTGCCAGCAGCTTGACAGGGTCCTACAATGAGCAGTTCTTC
.	TRBV9	TRBD2	TRBJ2-3	CASSPRALAGDTQYF	TGTGCCAGCAGCCCTAGAGCACTAGCGGGGGATACGCAGTATTTT